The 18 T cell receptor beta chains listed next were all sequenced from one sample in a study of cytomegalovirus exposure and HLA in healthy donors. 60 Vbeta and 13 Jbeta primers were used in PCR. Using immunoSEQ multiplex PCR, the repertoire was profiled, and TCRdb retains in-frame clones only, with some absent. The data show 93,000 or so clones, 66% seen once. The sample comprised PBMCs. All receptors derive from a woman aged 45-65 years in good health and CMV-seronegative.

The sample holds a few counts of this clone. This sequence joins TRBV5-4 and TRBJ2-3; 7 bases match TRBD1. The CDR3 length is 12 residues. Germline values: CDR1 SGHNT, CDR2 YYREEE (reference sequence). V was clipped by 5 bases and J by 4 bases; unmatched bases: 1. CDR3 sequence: CASRDRADTQYF. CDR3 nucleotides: TGTGCCAGCAGAGACAGGGCAGATACGCAGTATTTT.

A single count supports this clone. The CDR3 protein is CASTSPRVGQPQHF. CDR3 nucleotides: TGTGCCAGCACCTCACCCAGGGTGGGTCAGCCCCAGCATTTT. The chain joins TRBV28 to TRBJ1-5; a weak D match, TRBD1 (5 bases). Trimming removed 7 bases at V and 6 bases at J, with 16 bases between. The germline gives CDR1 MDHEN, CDR2 SYDVKM. The CDR3 totals 14 residues.

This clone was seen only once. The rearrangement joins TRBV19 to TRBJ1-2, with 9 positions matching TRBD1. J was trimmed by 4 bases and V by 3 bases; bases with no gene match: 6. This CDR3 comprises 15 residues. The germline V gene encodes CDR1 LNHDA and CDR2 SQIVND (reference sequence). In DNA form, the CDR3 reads TGTGCCAGTAGTATGGGGGGACAGGGCGGCTATGGCTACACCTTC. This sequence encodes CASSMGGQGGYGYTF.

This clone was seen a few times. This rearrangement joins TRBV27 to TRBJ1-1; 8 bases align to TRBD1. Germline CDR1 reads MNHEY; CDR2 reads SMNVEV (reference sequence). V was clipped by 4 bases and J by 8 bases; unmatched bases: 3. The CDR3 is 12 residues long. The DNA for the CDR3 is TGTGCCAGCAGTTCAAACAGGGGGGAAGCTTTCTTT. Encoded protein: CASSSNRGEAFF.

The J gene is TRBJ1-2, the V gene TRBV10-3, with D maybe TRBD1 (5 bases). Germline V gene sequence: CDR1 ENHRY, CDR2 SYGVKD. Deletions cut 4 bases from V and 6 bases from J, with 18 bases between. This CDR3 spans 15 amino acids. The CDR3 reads CAISGPPQGGHGYTF. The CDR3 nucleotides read TGTGCCATCAGTGGACCCCCCCAGGGCGGTCATGGCTACACCTTC.

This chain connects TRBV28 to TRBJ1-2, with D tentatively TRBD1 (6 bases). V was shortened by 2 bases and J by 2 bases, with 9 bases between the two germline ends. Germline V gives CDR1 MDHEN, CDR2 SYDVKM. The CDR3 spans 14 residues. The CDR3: CASSLAGVNYGYTF. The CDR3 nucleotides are TGTGCCAGCAGTTTAGCAGGGGTCAACTATGGCTACACCTTC.

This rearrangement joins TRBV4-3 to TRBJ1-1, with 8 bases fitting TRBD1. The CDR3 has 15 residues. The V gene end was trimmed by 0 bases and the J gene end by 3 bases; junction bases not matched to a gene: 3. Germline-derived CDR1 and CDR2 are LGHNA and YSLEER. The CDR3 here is CASSQDTGGDTEAFF. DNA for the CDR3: TGCGCCAGCAGCCAAGATACAGGGGGGGACACTGAAGCTTTCTTT.

CDR3 sequence: CASSPAGGASNEQYF. Here the CDR3 DNA reads TGTGCCAGCTCACCAGCTGGGGGCGCGTCAAACGAGCAGTACTTC. This chain uses TRBV18 with TRBJ2-7, with TRBD1 as a possible D gene (6 bases). With 2 bases removed from V and 5 bases from J, the gap between germline ends came to 16 bases. This CDR3 region has 15 residues. CDR1 is KGHSH, CDR2 LQKENI, per germline.

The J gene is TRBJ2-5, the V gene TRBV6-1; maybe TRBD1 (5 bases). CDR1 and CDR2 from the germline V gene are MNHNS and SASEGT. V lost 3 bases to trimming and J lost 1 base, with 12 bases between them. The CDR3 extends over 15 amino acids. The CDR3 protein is CASSEAGLAQETQYF. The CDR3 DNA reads TGTGCCAGCAGTGAGGCAGGGCTGGCCCAAGAGACCCAGTACTTC.

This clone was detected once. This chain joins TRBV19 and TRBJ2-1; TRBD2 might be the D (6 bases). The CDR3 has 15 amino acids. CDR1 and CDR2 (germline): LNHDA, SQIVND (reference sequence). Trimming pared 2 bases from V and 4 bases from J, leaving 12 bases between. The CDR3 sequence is CASSILVGLYNEQFF. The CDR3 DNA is TGTGCCAGTAGTATATTGGTGGGACTTTACAATGAGCAGTTCTTC.

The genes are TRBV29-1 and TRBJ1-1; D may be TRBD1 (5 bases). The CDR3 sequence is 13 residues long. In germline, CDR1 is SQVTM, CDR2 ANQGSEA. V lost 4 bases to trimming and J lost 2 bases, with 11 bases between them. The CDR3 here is CSVGGRFNTEAFF. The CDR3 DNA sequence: TGCAGCGTTGGGGGCAGATTTAACACTGAAGCTTTCTTT.

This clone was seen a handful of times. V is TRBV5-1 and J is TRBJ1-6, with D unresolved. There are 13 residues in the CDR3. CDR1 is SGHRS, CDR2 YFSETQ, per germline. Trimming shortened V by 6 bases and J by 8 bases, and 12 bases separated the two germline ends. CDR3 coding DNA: TGCGCCAGCACGCCGGGTCTGGATTCACCCCTCCACTTT. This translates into CASTPGLDSPLHF.

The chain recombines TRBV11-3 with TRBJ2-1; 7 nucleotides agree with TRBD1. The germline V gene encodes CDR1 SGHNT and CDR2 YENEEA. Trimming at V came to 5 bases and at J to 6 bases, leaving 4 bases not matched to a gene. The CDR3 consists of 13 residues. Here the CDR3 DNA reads TGTGCCAGCAGCCACAACAGGGGCAATGAGCAGTTCTTC. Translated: CASSHNRGNEQFF.

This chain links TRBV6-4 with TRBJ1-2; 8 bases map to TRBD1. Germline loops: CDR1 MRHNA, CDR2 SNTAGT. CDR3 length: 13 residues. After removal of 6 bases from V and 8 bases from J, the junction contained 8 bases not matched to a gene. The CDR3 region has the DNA TGTGCCAGCAGCGTCGGGACAGGCTCCGGCTACACCTTC. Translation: CASSVGTGSGYTF.

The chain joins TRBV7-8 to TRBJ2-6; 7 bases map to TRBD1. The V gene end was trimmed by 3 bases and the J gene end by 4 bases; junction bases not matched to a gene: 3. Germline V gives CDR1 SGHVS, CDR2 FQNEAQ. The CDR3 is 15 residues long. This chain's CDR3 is CASSFRGRGANVLTF. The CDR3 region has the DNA TGTGCCAGCAGCTTTAGGGGGCGCGGGGCCAACGTCCTGACTTTC.

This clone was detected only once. The CDR3 DNA is TGTGCCATCGCGCGACTAAGCACAGATACGCAGTATTTT. Protein sequence: CAIARLSTDTQYF. This chain connects TRBV10-3 to TRBJ2-3, with a tentative D call TRBD2 (5 bases). V was pared by 8 bases and J by 0 bases, with 9 bases between. The germline CDR1 and CDR2 sequences are ENHRY and SYGVKD. The CDR3 totals 13 residues.

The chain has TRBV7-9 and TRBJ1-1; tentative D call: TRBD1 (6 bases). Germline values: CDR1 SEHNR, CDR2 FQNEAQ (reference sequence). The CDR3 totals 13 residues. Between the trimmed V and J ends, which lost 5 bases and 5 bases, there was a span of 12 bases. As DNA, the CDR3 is TGTGCCAGCAGCCCGCAGGGGCGGACTGAAGCTTTCTTT. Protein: CASSPQGRTEAFF.

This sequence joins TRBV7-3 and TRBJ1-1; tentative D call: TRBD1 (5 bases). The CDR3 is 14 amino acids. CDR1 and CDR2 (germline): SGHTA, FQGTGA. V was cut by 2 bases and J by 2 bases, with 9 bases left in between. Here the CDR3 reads CASSLGHRNTEAFF. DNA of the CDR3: TGTGCCAGCAGCTTAGGACACCGAAACACTGAAGCTTTCTTT.